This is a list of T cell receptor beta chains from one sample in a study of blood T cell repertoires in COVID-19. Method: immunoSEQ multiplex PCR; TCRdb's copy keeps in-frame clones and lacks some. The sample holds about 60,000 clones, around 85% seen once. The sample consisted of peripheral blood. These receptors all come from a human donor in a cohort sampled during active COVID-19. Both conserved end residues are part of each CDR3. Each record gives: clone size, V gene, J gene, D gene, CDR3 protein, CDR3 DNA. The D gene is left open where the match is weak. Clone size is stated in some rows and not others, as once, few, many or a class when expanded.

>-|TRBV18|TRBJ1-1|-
CASSPAQGHGDF
TGTGCCAGCTCCCCCGCCCAGGGCCATGGGGACTTT
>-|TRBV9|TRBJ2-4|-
CASSPDTDIQYF
TGTGCCAGCAGCCCCGACACGGACATTCAGTACTTC
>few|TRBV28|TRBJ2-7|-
CASSFLGASDEQYF
TGTGCCAGCAGTTTTCTGGGGGCTTCAGACGAGCAGTACTTC
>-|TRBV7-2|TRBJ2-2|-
CASSSRALRTSNTGELFF
TGTGCCAGCAGCTCGCGGGCCCTTAGAACCTCGAACACCGGGGAGCTGTTTTTT
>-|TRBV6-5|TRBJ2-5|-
CVSKLQQETQYF
TGTGTCAGCAAGCTACAGCAAGAGACCCAGTACTTC
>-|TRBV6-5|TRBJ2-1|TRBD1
CASSTIRGEQFF
TGTGCCAGCAGTACTATCAGGGGGGAGCAGTTCTTC
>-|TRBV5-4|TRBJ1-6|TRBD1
CASSVQGAINSPLHF
TGTGCCAGCAGCGTACAGGGGGCGATCAATTCACCCCTCCACTTT
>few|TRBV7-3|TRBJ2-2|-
CASSLIPRANTGELFF
TGTGCCAGCAGCTTAATACCCAGGGCGAACACCGGGGAGCTGTTTTTT
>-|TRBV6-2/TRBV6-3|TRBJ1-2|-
CASRPTGISSGYTF
TGTGCCAGCAGGCCTACAGGGATTTCGAGCGGCTACACCTTC
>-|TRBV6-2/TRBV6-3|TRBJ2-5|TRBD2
CASSSGTSGYEETQYF
TGTGCCAGCAGTTCTGGGACTAGCGGGTACGAAGAGACCCAGTACTTC
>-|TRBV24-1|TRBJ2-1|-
CATSDLAGKAYNEQFF
TGTGCCACCAGTGATTTGGCAGGGAAGGCCTACAATGAGCAGTTCTTC
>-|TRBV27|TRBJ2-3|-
CASGKRRTDTQYF
TGTGCCAGTGGGAAGCGGCGCACAGATACGCAGTATTTT
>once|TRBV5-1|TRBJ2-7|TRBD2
CASSPWISSGPSYEQYF
TGCGCCAGCAGCCCTTGGATCTCTAGCGGGCCATCCTACGAGCAGTACTTC